Given below is one T cell receptor beta chain in context. Its antigen is unknown. The use of a sample-barcoded 5' primer and a J-beta primer mix characterized a second PCR of roughly 7 to 11 cycles. TCRdb fed the 5' RACE reads into MiXCR, producing one record per CDR3 protein. The table has some 1,500,000 distinct CDR3 sequences, roughly 43% seen once. Trimming removed 0 bases from V and 1 base from J; junction bases left unmatched: 5. The CDR3 has 17 amino acids. Germline V gene data show CDR1 as MNHEY and CDR2 as SVGAGI. This sample was taken from a study of blood T cells in healthy people across ages. Study-wide context: Roughly one uniquely barcoded beta molecule per two T cells was captured.

At least 6 micrograms of total RNA were extracted per sample. General observations from the study: The recorded TCR beta diversity per million T cells decreased in a roughly linear manner with age. Both naive CD4+ cell counts and diversity were greater in long-lived donors than in aged donors.

The sample taken for sequencing was blood. The sequence was collected from a woman in her late teens or twenties in good health. The genes are TRBV6-5 and TRBJ2-7; 11 positions agree with TRBD2. Written as DNA, the CDR3 is TGTGCCAGCAGTTACTCGGTACTAGCGGGGGCATCCTACGAGCAGTACTTC. Encoded protein: CASSYSVLAGASYEQYF.